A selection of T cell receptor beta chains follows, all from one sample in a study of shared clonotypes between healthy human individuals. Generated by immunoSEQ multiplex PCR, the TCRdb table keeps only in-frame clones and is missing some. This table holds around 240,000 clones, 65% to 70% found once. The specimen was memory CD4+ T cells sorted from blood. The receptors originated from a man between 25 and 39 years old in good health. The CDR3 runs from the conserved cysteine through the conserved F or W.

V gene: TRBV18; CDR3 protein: CASSPPSGRDLEQFF
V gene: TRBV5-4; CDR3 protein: CASSRPTSGLPYEQYF
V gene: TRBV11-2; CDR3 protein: CASSLAQIPYEQYF
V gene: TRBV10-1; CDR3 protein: CASSDDPGETQYF
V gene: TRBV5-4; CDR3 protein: CASSLIEVGTQYF
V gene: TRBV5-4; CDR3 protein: CASSARDRPNYGYTF
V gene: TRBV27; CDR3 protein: CASSFRTTSTDTQYF
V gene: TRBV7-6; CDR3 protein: CASSLNQLNEQFF
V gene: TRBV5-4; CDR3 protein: CASSLATYNEQFF
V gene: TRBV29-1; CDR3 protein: CSVARTGSNTQYF
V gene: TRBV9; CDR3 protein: CASSVDPLQGDQYF
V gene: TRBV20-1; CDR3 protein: CSARAGPRQFF
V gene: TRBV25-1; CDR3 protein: CASEWFFRVNTEAFF
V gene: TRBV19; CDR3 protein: CASSMRLLARYNEQFF
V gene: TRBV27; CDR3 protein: CASSSQGSHEQYF
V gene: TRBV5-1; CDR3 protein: CASSPGLAPGELFF
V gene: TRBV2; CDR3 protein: CASRRLAGGYYNEQFF
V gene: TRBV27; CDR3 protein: CASSRTPGVSGNTIYF
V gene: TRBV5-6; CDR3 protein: CASSLPDSGLTGRYGYTF
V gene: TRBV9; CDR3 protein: CASNLGLAGDTQYF
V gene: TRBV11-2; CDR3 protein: CASRPGTGTQPQHF
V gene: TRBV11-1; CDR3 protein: CASSPGWTSPSTDTQYF
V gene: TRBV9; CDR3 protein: CASSVGGQTRNTGELFF
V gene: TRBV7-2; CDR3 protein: CASTRTSGDNEQFF
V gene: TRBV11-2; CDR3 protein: CASSSGTSGRNEQFF
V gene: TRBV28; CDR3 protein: CASSLVRGGTDTQYF
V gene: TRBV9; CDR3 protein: CASSTTGSPYEQYF
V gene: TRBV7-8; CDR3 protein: CASSLALAGASYNEQFF
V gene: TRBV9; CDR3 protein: CASSVLGAPTDTQYF
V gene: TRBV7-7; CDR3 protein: CASSLDGPNNEQFF
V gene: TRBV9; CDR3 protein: CASSAPEARGKQETQYF
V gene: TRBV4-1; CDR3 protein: CASSPGGNTIYF